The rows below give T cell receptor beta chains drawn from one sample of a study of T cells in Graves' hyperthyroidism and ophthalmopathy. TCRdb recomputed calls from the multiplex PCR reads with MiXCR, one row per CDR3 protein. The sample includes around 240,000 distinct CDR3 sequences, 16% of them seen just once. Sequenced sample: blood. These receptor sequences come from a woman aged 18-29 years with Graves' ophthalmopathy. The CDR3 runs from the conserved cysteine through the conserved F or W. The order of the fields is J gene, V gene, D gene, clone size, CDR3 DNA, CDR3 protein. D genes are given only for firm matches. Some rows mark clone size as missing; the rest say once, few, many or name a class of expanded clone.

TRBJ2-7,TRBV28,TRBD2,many,TGTGCCAGCAGTTTTTATACGGGGGACTATGTATACGAGCAGTACTTC,CASSFYTGDYVYEQYF
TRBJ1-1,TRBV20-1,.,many,TGCAGTGCACGACACCCCCTGGGTTCGCGCACTGAAGCTTTCTTT,CSARHPLGSRTEAFF
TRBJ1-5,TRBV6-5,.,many,TGTGCCAGCAGTTACTCGATATCCCAGCCCCAGCATTTT,CASSYSISQPQHF
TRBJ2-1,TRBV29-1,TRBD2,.,TGCAGCGTGGACCCCGGGACTAGCGGGAGGTATGAGCAGTTCTTC,CSVDPGTSGRYEQFF
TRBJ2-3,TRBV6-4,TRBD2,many,TGTGCCAGCAGTGGGACTAGCGGGGGCACAGATACGCAGTATTTT,CASSGTSGGTDTQYF
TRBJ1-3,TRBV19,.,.,TGTGCCAGTAGTACAGCTTGGGACACTGGAAACACCATATATTTT,CASSTAWDTGNTIYF
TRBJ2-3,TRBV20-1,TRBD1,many,TGCAGTGCTAGAGATGGCCAGGGGGCAGATACGCAGTATTTT,CSARDGQGADTQYF
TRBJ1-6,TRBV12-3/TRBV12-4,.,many,TGTGCCAGCAGTCCCCGGTCGGGGCGCTCCTATAATTCACCCCTCCACTTT,CASSPRSGRSYNSPLHF
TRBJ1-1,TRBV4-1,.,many,TGCGCCAGCAGCCAAGAGGTCCTGGAGGGATTGAACACTGAAGCTTTCTTT,CASSQEVLEGLNTEAFF
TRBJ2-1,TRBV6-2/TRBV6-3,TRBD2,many,TGTGCCAGCAGTTACGTACTAGCGGGAGGTAATGAGCAGTTCTTC,CASSYVLAGGNEQFF
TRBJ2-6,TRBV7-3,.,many,TGTGCCAGCAGCCCCACATCGGGTGCCAACGTCCTGACTTTC,CASSPTSGANVLTF
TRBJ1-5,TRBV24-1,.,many,TGTGCCACCAGTGGCACAGGGCGCAATCAGCCCCAGCATTTT,CATSGTGRNQPQHF
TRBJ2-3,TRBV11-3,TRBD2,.,TGTGCCAGCAGTATAGCGGGGGGGGCCAATACGCAGTATTTT,CASSIAGGANTQYF
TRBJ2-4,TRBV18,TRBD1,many,TGTGCCAGCTCGCGGCGGGACAGGGGACCCAAAAACATTCAGTACTTC,CASSRRDRGPKNIQYF
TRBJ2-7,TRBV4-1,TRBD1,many,TGCGCCAGCAGCCAAGATAGGGACAGGGGGGTCTACGAGCAGTACTTC,CASSQDRDRGVYEQYF
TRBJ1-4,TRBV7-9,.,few,TGTGCCAGCAGACCAGGGGTGGCTAATGAAAAACTGTTTTTT,CASRPGVANEKLFF
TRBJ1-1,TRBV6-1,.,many,TGTGCCAGCACCCGGGACAACACTGAAGCTTTCTTT,CASTRDNTEAFF
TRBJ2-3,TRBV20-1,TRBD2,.,TGCAGTGGGGGCGGGACTAGCGGGGGGGCAACAGATACGCAGTATTTT,CSGGGTSGGATDTQYF
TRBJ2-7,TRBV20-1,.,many,TGCAGTGCTGTTAGCGGAGGCCCTCTCTCCTACGAGCAGTACTTC,CSAVSGGPLSYEQYF
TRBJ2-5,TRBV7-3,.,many,TGTGCCAGCAGCTCAAAGGGGAACCAAGAGACCCAGTACTTC,CASSSKGNQETQYF
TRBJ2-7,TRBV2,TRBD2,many,TGTGCCAGCAGTGAAGCGGGGGCTAGCGGGTTCAGCTACGAGCAGTACTTC,CASSEAGASGFSYEQYF
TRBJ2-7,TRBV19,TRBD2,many,TGTGCCAGTTCGCCCTTGGGACTAACCTACGAGCAGTACTTC,CASSPLGLTYEQYF
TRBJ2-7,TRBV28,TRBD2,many,TGTGCCAGCAGTTTTGTAGCGGGAGCCTACGAGCAGTACTTC,CASSFVAGAYEQYF
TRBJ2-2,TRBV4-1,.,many,TGCGCCAGCAGCCAATCGGGACACAGGGAGACCGGGGAGCTGTTTTTT,CASSQSGHRETGELFF
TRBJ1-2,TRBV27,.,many,TGTGCCAGCAGCGCCGGGGCGGGCTATGGCTACACCTTC,CASSAGAGYGYTF
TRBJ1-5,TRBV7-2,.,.,TGTGCCAGCAGCTTAGAGAACAATCAGCCCCAGCATTTT,CASSLENNQPQHF
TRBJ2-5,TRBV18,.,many,TGTGCCAGCTCACCTTCTGCGAACCAAGAGACCCAGTACTTC,CASSPSANQETQYF
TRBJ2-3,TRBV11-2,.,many,TGTGCCAGCAGCTCCGCAGAGACAGATACGCAGTATTTT,CASSSAETDTQYF
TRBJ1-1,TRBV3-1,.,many,TGTGCCAGCAGCCAGGACCCGGGACACACTGAAGCTTTCTTT,CASSQDPGHTEAFF
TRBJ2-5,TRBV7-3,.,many,TGTGCCAGCAGCCCGGGGCCGAGGGAGACCCAGTACTTC,CASSPGPRETQYF
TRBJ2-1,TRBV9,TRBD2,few,TGTGCCAGCAGCGTAGGCCTAGCGGGCGTCTACAATGAGCAGTTCTTC,CASSVGLAGVYNEQFF
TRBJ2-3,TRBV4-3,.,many,TGCGCCAGCAGCCAAGAAAGGAGGGCTTTCACAGATACGCAGTATTTT,CASSQERRAFTDTQYF
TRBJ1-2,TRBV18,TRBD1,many,TGTGCCAGCTCCCAGGGGGAGAACTATGGCTACACCTTC,CASSQGENYGYTF
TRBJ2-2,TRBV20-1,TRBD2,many,TGCAGTGCAGCACTAGCGGAGAACACCGGGGAGCTGTTTTTT,CSAALAENTGELFF
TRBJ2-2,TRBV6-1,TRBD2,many,TGTGCCAGCAGTCCGAGGGCGGGAGTGACCACCGGGGAGCTGTTTTTT,CASSPRAGVTTGELFF
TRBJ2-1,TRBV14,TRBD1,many,TGTGCCAGCAGCCGGTATAGGACAGGGTGGAATGAGCAGTTCTTC,CASSRYRTGWNEQFF
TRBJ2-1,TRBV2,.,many,TGTGCCAGCATCTTCTCTTGGGGTGAGCAGTTCTTC,CASIFSWGEQFF
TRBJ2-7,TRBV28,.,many,TGTGCCAGCAGTTTATCGTGGACCGTACCATACGAGCAGTACTTC,CASSLSWTVPYEQYF
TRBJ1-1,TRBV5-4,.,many,TGTGCCAGCAGCTTGTCTGGGGGCGCGAACACTGAAGCTTTCTTT,CASSLSGGANTEAFF
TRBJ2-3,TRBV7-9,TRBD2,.,TGTGCCAGCAGCCCGTCTAGCGGGAGAAGCACAGATACGCAGTATTTT,CASSPSSGRSTDTQYF
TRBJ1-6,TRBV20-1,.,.,TGCAGTGCTAGAGATCTGACGTGCAATAATTCACCCCTCCACTTT,CSARDLTCNNSPLHF
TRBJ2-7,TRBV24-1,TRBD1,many,TGTGCCACCAGTGATGAGGGGGCAGGGACGGGTGAGCAGTACTTC,CATSDEGAGTGEQYF
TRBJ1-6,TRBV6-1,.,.,TGTGCCAGCAGAGCCGGGACGGAGTATAATTCACCCCTCCACTTT,CASRAGTEYNSPLHF
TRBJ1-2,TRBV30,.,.,TGTGCCTGGAGTGTACGGTACGGGCCCAGGTACGGCTACACCTTC,CAWSVRYGPRYGYTF
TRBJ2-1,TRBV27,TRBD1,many,TGTGCCAGCAGTTCCGGACAGGTCTACAATGAGCAGTTCTTC,CASSSGQVYNEQFF
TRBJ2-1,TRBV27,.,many,TGTGCCAGCAGTTCATGGGTAGTGGGCTCCTACAATGAGCAGTTCTTC,CASSSWVVGSYNEQFF
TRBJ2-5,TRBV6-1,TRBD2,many,TGTGCCAGCAGTGAAACCTTAGCGGGAGCAACTCCAGAGACCCAGTACTTC,CASSETLAGATPETQYF
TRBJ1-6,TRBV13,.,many,TGTGCCAGCAGCTTACAGGGATCACCCCTCCACTTT,CASSLQGSPLHF
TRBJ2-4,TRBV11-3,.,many,TGTGCCAGCAGCTTGACGGGGATCAAAAACATTCAGTACTTC,CASSLTGIKNIQYF